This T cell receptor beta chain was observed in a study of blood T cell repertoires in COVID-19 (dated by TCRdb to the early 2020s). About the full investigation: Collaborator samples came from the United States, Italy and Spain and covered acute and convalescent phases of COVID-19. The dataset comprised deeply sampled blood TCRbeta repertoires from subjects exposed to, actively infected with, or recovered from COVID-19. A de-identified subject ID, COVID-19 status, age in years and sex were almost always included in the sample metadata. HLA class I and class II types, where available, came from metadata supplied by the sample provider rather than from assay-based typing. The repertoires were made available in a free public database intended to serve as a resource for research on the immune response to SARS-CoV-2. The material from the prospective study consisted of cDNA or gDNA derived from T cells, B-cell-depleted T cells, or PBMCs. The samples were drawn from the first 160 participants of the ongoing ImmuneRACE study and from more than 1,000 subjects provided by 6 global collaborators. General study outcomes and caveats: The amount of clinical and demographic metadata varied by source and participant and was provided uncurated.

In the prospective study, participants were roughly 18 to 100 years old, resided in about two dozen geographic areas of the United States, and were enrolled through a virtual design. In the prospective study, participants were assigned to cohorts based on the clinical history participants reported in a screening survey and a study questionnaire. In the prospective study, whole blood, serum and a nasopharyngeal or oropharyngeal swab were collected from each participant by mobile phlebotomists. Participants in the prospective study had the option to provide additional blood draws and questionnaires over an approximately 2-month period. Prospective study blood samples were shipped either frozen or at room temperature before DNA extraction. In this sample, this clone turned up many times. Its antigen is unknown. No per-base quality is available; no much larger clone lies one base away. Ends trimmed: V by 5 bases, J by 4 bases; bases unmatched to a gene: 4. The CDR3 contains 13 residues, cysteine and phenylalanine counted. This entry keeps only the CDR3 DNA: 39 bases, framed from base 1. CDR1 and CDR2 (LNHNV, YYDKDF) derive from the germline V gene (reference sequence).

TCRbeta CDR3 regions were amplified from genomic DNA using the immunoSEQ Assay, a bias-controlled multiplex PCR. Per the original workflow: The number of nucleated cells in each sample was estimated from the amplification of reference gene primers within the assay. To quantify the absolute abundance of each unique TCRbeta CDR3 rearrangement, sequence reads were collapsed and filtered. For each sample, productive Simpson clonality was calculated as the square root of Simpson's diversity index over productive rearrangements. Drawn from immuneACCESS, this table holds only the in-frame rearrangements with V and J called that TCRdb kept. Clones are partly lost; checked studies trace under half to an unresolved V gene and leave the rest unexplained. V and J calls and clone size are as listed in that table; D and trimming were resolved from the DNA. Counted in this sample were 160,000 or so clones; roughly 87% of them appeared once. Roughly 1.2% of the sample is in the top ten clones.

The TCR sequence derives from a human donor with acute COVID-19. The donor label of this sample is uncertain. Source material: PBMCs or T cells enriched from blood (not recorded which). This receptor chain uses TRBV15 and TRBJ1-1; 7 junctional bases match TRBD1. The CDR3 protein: CATSATGLTEAFF. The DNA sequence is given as TGTGCCACCAGCGCGACAGGGCTCACTGAAGCTTTCTTT.